The 9 T cell receptor beta chains presented below share a single source sample, sequenced in a study of graft-versus-host responses after intestinal transplantation (dated by TCRdb to the early 2020s). The label giving this sample's time point can be read as: cells obtained before transplantation from donor or recipient. Preparation of the library involved the immunoSEQ multiplex PCR assay. Entries here come from immuneACCESS through TCRdb and include only in-frame sequences with V and J called. Some clones fail to appear in such tables; in the studies checked, an unresolved V gene covers under half of the shortfall, and the cause of the remainder is unknown. The table for this sample lists 70,000 to 95,000 clones; about 93% of them were counted only once. Of the sample, about 1.1% is held by the ten largest clones. Their specific antigens are unknown. The sequencing used unstimulated CD8+ T cells sorted from spleen or lymph node cells, collected before transplant. These receptors were obtained from a human donor who was the organ donor for an intestinal transplant.

This clone was picked up a small number of times. The chain has TRBV5-6 and TRBJ1-1; D uncertain. The CDR3 runs 13 residues. V lost 2 bases and J lost 1, with 6 bases in between. Germline CDR1 reads SGHDT; CDR2 reads YYEEEE. The CDR3 DNA follows: TGTGCCAGCAGCTTCGAGGCGAACACTGAAGCTTTCTTT. This codes for CASSFEANTEAFF.

The chain links TRBV6-1 to TRBJ2-7, with TRBD1 matching over 9 bases. V trimming: 3 bases; J trimming: 2 bases; junction bases outside the gene matches: 5. The germline V gene encodes CDR1 MNHNS and CDR2 SASEGT. The CDR3 covers 15 residues. The CDR3 reads CASSDWTGVPYEQYF. The CDR3 coding sequence is TGTGCCAGCAGTGATTGGACAGGGGTACCCTACGAGCAGTACTTC.

The chain has TRBV5-1 and TRBJ1-2, with TRBD1 as a possible D gene (5 bases). Trimming cost V 0 bases and J 0 bases, with 9 bases left between them. Looked up from germline, CDR1 is SGHRS and CDR2 is YFSETQ. This CDR3 has 15 amino acids. CDR3 amino acids: CASSLGTGSNYGYTF. The CDR3 bases are TGCGCCAGCAGCTTGGGCACAGGCTCTAACTATGGCTACACCTTC.

The V and J genes are TRBV11-2 and TRBJ2-7; 7 positions agree with TRBD2. CDR1 and CDR2 from the germline V gene are SGHAT and FQNNGV. V lost 7 bases, J lost 1 base, and 10 bases stayed unmatched. CDR3 size: 15 residues. The chain's CDR3 is CASTLGPGGSYEQYF. The CDR3 bases are TGTGCCAGCACCCTCGGGCCGGGGGGTTCCTACGAGCAGTACTTC.

V gene TRBV5-8 combines with J gene TRBJ2-3; 13 bases are a match to TRBD2. Losses at the gene ends were 4 bases for V and 5 bases for J; bases not matched to a gene: 7. There are 16 residues in the CDR3. The germline V gene has CDR1 SGHTS and CDR2 YDEGEE. CDR3 DNA: TGTGCCAGCAGCCAGGGGACTAGCGGGAATCTAGATACGCAGTATTTT. Amino acids: CASSQGTSGNLDTQYF.

In its sample, this clone was seen once. The rearrangement uses TRBV7-2 and TRBJ1-1; D might be TRBD1 (6 bases). Trimming removed 1 base at V and 4 bases at J, with 10 bases between. Germline CDR1 and CDR2: SGHTA and FQGNSA. The CDR3 covers 14 residues. The CDR3 coding sequence is TGTGCCAGCAGCTTAGTCACAGGGCTCACTGAAGCTTTCTTT. Protein product: CASSLVTGLTEAFF.

The chain has TRBV5-1 and TRBJ2-1; 8 nucleotides align to TRBD2. The trim removed 0 bases at V and 8 bases at J, leaving 4 bases unmatched. Germline V lookup: CDR1 SGHRS, CDR2 YFSETQ. This CDR3 contains 14 residues. CDR3 sequence reads: CASSLVWRGDEQFF. The CDR3 DNA reads TGCGCCAGCAGCTTGGTTTGGCGGGGGGATGAGCAGTTCTTC. The full variable domain, rest sourced from reference TRBV5-1 and TRBJ2-1, is KAGVTQTPRYLIKTRGQQVTLSCSPISGHRSVSWYQQTPGQGLQFLFEYFSETQRNKGNFPGRFSGRQFSNSRSEMNVSTLELGDSALYLCASSLVWRGDEQFFGPGTRLTVL.

The J gene is TRBJ2-1, the V gene TRBV27; 11 bases map to TRBD2. From germline, CDR1 is MNHEY and CDR2 SMNVEV (reference sequence). The V segment lost 4 bases and the J segment 0 bases; nucleotides outside the gene matches: 8. There are 18 residues in the CDR3. The CDR3 is CASSSGTSGGASYNEQFF. The DNA of the CDR3 is TGTGCCAGCAGTTCCGGAACTAGCGGGGGCGCCTCCTACAATGAGCAGTTCTTC.

The V gene is TRBV4-3, the J gene TRBJ2-1, with TRBD2 as a possible D gene (5 bases). The germline V gene encodes CDR1 LGHNA and CDR2 YSLEER. V was trimmed by 5 bases and J by 7 bases, leaving 12 bases between them. The CDR3 is made up of 13 amino acids. CDR3 region: CASSGDYQNEQFF. CDR3 sequence (DNA): TGCGCCAGCAGCGGAGACTACCAGAATGAGCAGTTCTTC.